This T cell receptor (beta chain) was found in a study of immune cell composition in non-small cell lung cancer. Trimming removed 2 bases at V and 7 bases at J, with 5 bases between. Germline CDR1 is MNHEY and CDR2 is SMNVEV (reference sequence). The CDR3 runs 12 residues. Overall study findings and caveats: Tumour TCR-beta clonality was not significantly tied to smoking pack-years. Top 10 clone scores and clonality were higher in squamous than adenocarcinoma.

Turning to this clone: Its antigen is as yet unknown.

Repertoires were generated with immunoSEQ multiplex PCR, while TCRdb's copy carries only in-frame clones and drops some. Among about 1,800 clones, 75% to 90% were seen once, and the ten largest hold about a tenth. The sample consisted of lung tumor tissue. The clonotype was recovered from a human donor with non-small cell lung cancer. The V call is TRBV27, the J call TRBJ1-4, with no clear D. CDR3 loop: CASSLIGEKLFF. DNA for the CDR3: TGTGCCAGCAGTTTAATCGGTGAAAAACTGTTTTTT.